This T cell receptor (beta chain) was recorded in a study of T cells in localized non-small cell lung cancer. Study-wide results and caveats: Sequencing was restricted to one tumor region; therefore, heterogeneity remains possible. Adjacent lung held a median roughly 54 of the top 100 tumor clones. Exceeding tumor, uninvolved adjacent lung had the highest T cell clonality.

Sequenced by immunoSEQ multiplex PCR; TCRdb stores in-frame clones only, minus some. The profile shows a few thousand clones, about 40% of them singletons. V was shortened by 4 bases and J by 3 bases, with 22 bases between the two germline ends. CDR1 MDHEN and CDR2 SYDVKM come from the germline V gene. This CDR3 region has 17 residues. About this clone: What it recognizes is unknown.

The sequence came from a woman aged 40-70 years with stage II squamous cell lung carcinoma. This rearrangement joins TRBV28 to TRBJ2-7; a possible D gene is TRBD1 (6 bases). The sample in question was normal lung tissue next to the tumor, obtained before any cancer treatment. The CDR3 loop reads CASSSGPPRLDSYEQYV. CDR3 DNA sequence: TGTGCCAGCAGTTCTGGTCCCCCTAGACTGGACAGCTACGAGCAGTACGTC.